A single sample is the source of the 12 T cell receptor beta chains below, sequenced in a study of OX40 agonist ivuxolimab in advanced cancers. The data were produced by immunoSEQ multiplex PCR, yet TCRdb's version contains in-frame clones alone and is incomplete. The top ten clones hold less than 20% of a sample with tens of thousands of clones, around 90% of them seen once. Sequenced material: CD4+ or CD8+ T cells sorted from blood, taken in a trial of the OX40 agonist ivuxolimab. Source of these receptors: an adult with an advanced solid tumor such as melanoma, head and neck, liver or kidney cancer.

This clone appeared once. A far larger clone is only one base removed, so a read error is likely. This chain links TRBV7-4 with TRBJ2-2; D call uncertain. CDR1 and CDR2 (germline): SGHVT, SQSDAQ. V was clipped by 5 bases and J by 6 bases, with 7 bases between them. This CDR3 contains 12 residues. CDR3 protein: CASSTPAGELFF. Here the CDR3 DNA reads TGTGCCAGCAGCACCCCCGCCGGGGAGCTGTTTTTT.

This sequence joins TRBV5-6 and TRBJ2-3, with TRBD1 as a possible D gene (6 bases). The germline CDR1 and CDR2 sequences are SGHDT and YYEEEE. The germline V and J ends were trimmed by 5 bases and 9 bases, with 13 bases remaining between them. CDR3 length: 12 residues. The CDR3 protein is CASSPTDRTQYF. CDR3 sequence (DNA): TGTGCCAGCAGTCCCACCGACAGGACGCAGTATTTT.

V and J are TRBV7-9 and TRBJ2-7; the D gene could be TRBD1 or TRBD2 (6 bases each). Germline V CDR1 and CDR2: SEHNR, FQNEAQ (reference sequence). V lost 1 base, J lost 3 bases, and 13 bases lay in between. The CDR3 runs to 15 residues. The CDR3 DNA reads as TGTGCCAGCAGCTTAGGAGGGGGGTCTTTCTACGAGCAGTACTTC. Its translation is CASSLGGGSFYEQYF. The whole variable domain, remainder taken from reference TRBV7-9 and TRBJ2-7, is DTGVSQNPRHKITKRGQNVTFRCDPISEHNRLYWYRQTLGQGPEFLTYFQNEAQLEKSRLLSDRFSAERPKGSFSTLEIQRTEQGDSAMYLCASSLGGGSFYEQYFGPGTRLTVT.

The chain employs TRBV4-1 and TRBJ1-6; D remains ambiguous. V was cut by 4 bases and J by 0 bases, with 10 bases left in between. This CDR3 is built from 16 residues. Germline CDR1 MGHRA, CDR2 YSYEKL. CDR3 residues: CASSRESGSYNSPLHF. CDR3 in DNA: TGCGCCAGCAGCCGTGAGTCTGGCTCCTATAATTCACCCCTCCACTTT.

The chain uses TRBV11-2 and TRBJ1-3, with a tentative D call TRBD1 (5 bases). The V end lost 1 base, the J end lost 2 bases, and 9 bases lay between the germline ends. Germline CDR1 reads SGHAT; CDR2 reads FQNNGV. This CDR3 is 15 amino acids long. The CDR3 spells CASSLGGVTGNTIYF. CDR3 nucleotides: TGTGCCAGCAGCTTAGGGGGGGTTACTGGAAACACCATATATTTT.

The chain couples TRBV20-1 to TRBJ2-7; no reliable D call. With 6 bases removed from V and 3 bases from J, the gap between germline ends came to 6 bases. Germline CDR1 is DFQATT and CDR2 is SNEGSKA (reference sequence). The CDR3 covers 10 residues. This chain's CDR3 is CSASGYEQYF. The CDR3 region has the DNA TGCAGTGCCTCGGGCTACGAGCAGTACTTC.

The gene calls are TRBV7-9 and TRBJ2-7; 9 bases line up with TRBD1. This CDR3 has 16 amino acids. The junction had 12 bases not matched to a gene; V was cut back by 5 bases and J by 4 bases. Germline loops: CDR1 SEHNR, CDR2 FQNEAQ (reference sequence). The CDR3 coding sequence is TGTGCCAGCAGCCCTCGAGCGGGACAGGGTTGGTACGAGCAGTACGTC. Translating it yields CASSPRAGQGWYEQYV.

This chain's CDR3 is CASIFGGGAGELFF. In DNA form, the CDR3 reads TGTGCCAGCATCTTCGGGGGGGGCGCCGGGGAGCTGTTTTTT. The genes are TRBV7-8 and TRBJ2-2; TRBD2 matches at 8 bases. Germline CDR1 is SGHVS and CDR2 is FQNEAQ. The CDR3 is made up of 14 amino acids. The V and J ends lost 7 bases and 6 bases, in that order; junction bases with no gene match: 7.

This rearrangement joins TRBV27 to TRBJ2-7; D is perhaps TRBD1 (6 bases). V gave up 6 bases and J gave up 4 bases, with 25 bases separating them. Germline V gene lookup returns CDR1 MNHEY and CDR2 SMNVEV (reference sequence). CDR3 length: 17 amino acids. As DNA, the CDR3 is TGTGCCAGCAGCCTCCGCACGGGACAAAACCCCCCTTACGAGCAGTACGTC. This encodes CASSLRTGQNPPYEQYV.

J is TRBJ2-6 and V is TRBV7-9; maybe TRBD1 (6 bases). Germline-derived CDR1 and CDR2 are SEHNR and FQNEAQ (reference sequence). The CDR3 is 17 amino acids. V was cut by 8 bases and J by 0 bases, with 17 bases left in between. The CDR3 nucleotides read TGTGCCAGCGAGGGGGAACGGATATTCTCTGGGGCCAACGTCCTGACTTTC. Residues: CASEGERIFSGANVLTF. Full variable domain (outside the CDR3, taken from reference TRBV7-9 and TRBJ2-6): DTGVSQNPRHKITKRGQNVTFRCDPISEHNRLYWYRQTLGQGPEFLTYFQNEAQLEKSRLLSDRFSAERPKGSFSTLEIQRTEQGDSAMYLCASEGERIFSGANVLTFGAGSRLTVL.

The J gene is TRBJ2-1, the V gene TRBV7-9, with 8 bases aligning to TRBD2. Germline CDR1 SEHNR, CDR2 FQNEAQ (reference sequence). This CDR3 spans 15 amino acids. V shed 5 bases, J shed 12 bases, and the junction held 15 bases outside the gene matches. CDR3 nucleotides: TGTGCCAGCAGCCTCGGCTCCGGGGGGGCCTATGGGCAGTTCTTC. This encodes CASSLGSGGAYGQFF.

The chain is built from TRBV7-8 and TRBJ1-1, with 8 nucleotides matching TRBD1. The CDR3 loop spans 15 amino acids. V shed 1 base and J 7 bases; nucleotides not matched to a gene: 8. CDR1 SGHVS and CDR2 FQNEAQ come from the germline V gene. The CDR3 DNA follows: TGTGCCAGCAGCTTAGTAGTAAGGACAGGGATTGAAGCTTTCTTT. This sequence encodes CASSLVVRTGIEAFF.